This TCR beta chain was observed in a study of T cells in localized non-small cell lung cancer. General study points: Investigators sequenced only a single tumor region, leaving heterogeneity possible. In adjacent lung, a median around 52 of the top 100 tumor clones were found.

Clones were sequenced by immunoSEQ multiplex PCR, and TCRdb holds only the in-frame ones, with some missing. The sample carries several thousand clones, 50% recorded once. Comment on this clone: Its target is unknown.

V gave up 3 bases and J gave up 4 bases, with 12 bases separating them. The V gene's germline CDR1 is LNHDA and CDR2 SQIVND (reference sequence). The CDR3 runs to 15 residues. The clonotype comes from a female donor over 55 with stage I lung adenocarcinoma. Material: lymph node tissue, obtained before any cancer treatment. The chain combines TRBV19 with TRBJ2-2, with D possibly TRBD2 on 6 matching bases. The chain's CDR3 is CASSMEGWGTGELFF. In DNA form, the CDR3 reads TGTGCCAGTAGTATGGAGGGGTGGGGCACCGGGGAGCTGTTTTTT.